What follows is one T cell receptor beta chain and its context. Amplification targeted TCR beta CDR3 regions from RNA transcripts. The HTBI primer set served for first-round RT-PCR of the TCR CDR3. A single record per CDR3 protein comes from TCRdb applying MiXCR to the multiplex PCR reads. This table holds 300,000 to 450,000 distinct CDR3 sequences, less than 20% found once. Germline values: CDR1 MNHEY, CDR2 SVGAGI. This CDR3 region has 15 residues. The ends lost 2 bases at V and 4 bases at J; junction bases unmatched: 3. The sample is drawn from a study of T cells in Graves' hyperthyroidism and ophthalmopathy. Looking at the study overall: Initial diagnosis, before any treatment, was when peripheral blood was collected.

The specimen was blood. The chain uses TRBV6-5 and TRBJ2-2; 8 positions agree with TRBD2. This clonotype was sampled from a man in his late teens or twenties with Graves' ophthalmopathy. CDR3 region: CASSYRGGTTGELFF. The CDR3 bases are TGTGCCAGCAGTTACCGGGGGGGCACCACCGGGGAGCTGTTTTTT.